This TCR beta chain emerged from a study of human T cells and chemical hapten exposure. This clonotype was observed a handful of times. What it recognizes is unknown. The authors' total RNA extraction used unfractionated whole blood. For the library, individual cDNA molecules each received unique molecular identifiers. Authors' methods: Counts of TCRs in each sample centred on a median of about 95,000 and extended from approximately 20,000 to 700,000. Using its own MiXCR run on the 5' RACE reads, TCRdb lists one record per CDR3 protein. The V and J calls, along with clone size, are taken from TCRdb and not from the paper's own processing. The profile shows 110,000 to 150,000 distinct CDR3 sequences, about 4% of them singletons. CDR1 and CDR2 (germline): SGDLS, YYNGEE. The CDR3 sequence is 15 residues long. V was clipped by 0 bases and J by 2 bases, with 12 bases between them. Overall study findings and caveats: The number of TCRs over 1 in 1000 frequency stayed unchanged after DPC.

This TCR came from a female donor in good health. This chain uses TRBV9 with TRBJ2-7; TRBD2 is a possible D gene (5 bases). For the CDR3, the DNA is TGTGCCAGCAGCGTAGGAGGGTACAAGACCTACGAGCAGTACTTC. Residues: CASSVGGYKTYEQYF.